This TCR beta chain was found in a study of tumor and adjacent non-tumor tissue in lung cancer. Study observations and caveats: Significantly higher TCR diversity was found in tumor than normal lung.

The table lists this clonotype with many counts. Its antigen is not identified. This sample's RNA came from whole unsorted tissue. More than 3 cm separated this lung sample from the edge of the tumor. The germline V gene encodes CDR1 MGHRA and CDR2 YSYEKL. The CDR3 is 15 residues long. V lost 0 bases, J lost 2 bases, and 3 bases stayed unmatched. A modified ARM-PCR protocol with three rounds of nested PCR amplified TCRbeta. TCRdb independently ran MiXCR on the multiplex PCR reads; one entry per CDR3 protein. The sample shows approximately 62,000 distinct CDR3 sequences, roughly 60% of them seen only once.

The sequence was obtained from a man in his 70s with non-small cell lung cancer. The source material was distant non-tumor lung tissue. The chain carries TRBV4-1 and TRBJ1-2; 7 bases map to TRBD1. The CDR3 here is CASSQDRDRNYGYTF. CDR3 DNA sequence: TGCGCCAGCAGCCAAGACCGGGACAGAAACTATGGCTACACCTTC.